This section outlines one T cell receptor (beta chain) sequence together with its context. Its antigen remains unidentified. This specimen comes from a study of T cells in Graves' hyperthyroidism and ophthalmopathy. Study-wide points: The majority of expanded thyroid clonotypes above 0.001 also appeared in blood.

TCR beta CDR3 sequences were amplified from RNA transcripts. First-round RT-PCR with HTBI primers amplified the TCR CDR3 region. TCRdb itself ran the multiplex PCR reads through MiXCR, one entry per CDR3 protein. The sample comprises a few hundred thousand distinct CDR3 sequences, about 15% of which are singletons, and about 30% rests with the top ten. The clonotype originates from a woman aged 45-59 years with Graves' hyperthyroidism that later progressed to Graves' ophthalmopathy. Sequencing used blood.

The CDR3 loop is CAIMQTRSSYNEQFF. The DNA of the CDR3 is TGTGCCATCATGCAGACTAGGAGCTCCTACAATGAGCAGTTCTTC. The V gene is TRBV10-3, the J gene TRBJ2-1; the D gene is possibly TRBD2 (6 bases). Germline V lookup: CDR1 ENHRY, CDR2 SYGVKD. Trimming pared 7 bases from V and 0 bases from J, leaving 13 bases between. This CDR3 contains 15 residues.